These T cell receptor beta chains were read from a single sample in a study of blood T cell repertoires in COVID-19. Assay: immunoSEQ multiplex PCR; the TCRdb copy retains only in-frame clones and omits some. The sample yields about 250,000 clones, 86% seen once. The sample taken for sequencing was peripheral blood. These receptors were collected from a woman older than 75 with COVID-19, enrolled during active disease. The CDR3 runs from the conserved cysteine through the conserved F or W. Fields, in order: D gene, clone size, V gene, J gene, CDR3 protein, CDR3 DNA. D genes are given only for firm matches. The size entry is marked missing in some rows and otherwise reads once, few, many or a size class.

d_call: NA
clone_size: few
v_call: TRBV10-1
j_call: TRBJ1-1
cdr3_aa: CASSAGFTEAFF
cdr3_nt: TGCGCCAGCAGTGCAGGGTTCACTGAAGCTTTCTTT

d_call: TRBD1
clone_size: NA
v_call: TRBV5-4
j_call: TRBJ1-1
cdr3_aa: CASSFRQGGTEAFF
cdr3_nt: TGTGCCAGCAGCTTTAGACAGGGTGGGACTGAAGCTTTCTTT

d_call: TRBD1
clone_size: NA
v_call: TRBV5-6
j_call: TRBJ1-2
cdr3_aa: CASSLPRQGVNGYTF
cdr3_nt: TGTGCCAGCAGCCTCCCGAGACAGGGGGTTAATGGCTACACCTTC

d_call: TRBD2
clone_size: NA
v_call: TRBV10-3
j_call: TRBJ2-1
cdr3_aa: CAIRETSGAYNEQFF
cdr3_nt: TGTGCCATCAGAGAGACTAGCGGGGCCTACAATGAGCAGTTCTTC

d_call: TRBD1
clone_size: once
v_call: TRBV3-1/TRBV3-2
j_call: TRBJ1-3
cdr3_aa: CASSLGQTGNTIYF
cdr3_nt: TGTGCCAGCAGCCTGGGACAGACTGGAAACACCATATATTTT

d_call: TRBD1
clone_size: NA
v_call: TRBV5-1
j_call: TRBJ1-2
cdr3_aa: CASSPSPGTGGSHRSGYTF
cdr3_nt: TGCGCCAGCAGCCCCTCCCCCGGGACAGGGGGTTCCCACCGAAGTGGCTACACCTTC

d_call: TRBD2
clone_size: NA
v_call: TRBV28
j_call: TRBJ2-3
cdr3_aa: CASSLWASGGWSTDTQYF
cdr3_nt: TGTGCCAGCAGTTTATGGGCTAGCGGGGGGTGGAGCACAGATACGCAGTATTTT

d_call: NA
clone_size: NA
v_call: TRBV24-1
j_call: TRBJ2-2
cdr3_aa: CATRSPITGELFF
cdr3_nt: TGTGCCACCAGATCCCCTATCACCGGGGAGCTGTTTTTT

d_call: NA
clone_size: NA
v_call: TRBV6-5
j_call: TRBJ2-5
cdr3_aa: CASTRLGLETQYF
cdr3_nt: TGTGCCAGCACACGGTTGGGACTAGAGACCCAGTACTTC

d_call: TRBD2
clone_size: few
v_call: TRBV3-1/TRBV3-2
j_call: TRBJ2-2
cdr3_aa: CASSSGANTGELFF
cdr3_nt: TGTGCCAGCTCAAGCGGGGCGAACACCGGGGAGCTGTTTTTT

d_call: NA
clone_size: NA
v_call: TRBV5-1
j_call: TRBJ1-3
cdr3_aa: CASSSDSLRNTIYF
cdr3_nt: TGCGCCAGCAGCTCGGACAGCCTAAGAAACACCATATATTTT

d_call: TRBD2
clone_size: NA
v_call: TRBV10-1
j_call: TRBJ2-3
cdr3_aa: CASSRLAGTDTQYF
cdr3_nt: TGCGCCAGCAGCCGACTAGCGGGCACAGATACGCAGTATTTT

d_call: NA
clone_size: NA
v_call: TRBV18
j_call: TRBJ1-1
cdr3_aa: CASSRTQGMNTEAFF
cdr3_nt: TGTGCCAGCTCACGGACTCAGGGGATGAACACTGAAGCTTTCTTT

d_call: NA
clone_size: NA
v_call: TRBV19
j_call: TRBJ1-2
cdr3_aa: CASSRREANYGYTF
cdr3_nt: TGTGCCAGTAGTAGGAGGGAAGCCAACTATGGCTACACCTTC

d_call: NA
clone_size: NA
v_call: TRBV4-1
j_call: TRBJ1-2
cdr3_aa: CASSPQAGYGYTF
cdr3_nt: TGCGCCAGCAGCCCGCAGGCCGGATATGGCTACACCTTC

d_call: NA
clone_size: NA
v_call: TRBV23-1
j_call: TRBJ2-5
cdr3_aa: CASSQRGRETQYF
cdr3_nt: TGCGCCAGCAGTCAACGGGGGAGGGAGACCCAGTACTTC

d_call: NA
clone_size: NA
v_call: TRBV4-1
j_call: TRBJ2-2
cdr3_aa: CASSQDRVAGELFF
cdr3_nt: TGCGCCAGCAGCCAAGACAGGGTAGCCGGGGAGCTGTTTTTT

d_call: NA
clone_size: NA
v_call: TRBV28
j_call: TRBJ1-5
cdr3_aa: CASSPNGNQPQHF
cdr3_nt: TGTGCCAGCAGCCCCAATGGCAATCAGCCCCAGCATTTT

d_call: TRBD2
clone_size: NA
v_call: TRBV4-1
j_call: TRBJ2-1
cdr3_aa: CASSHPSGSYNEQFF
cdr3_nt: TGCGCCAGCAGCCATCCTAGCGGTTCCTACAATGAGCAGTTCTTC

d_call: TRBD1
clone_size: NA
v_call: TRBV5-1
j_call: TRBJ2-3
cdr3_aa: CASSSRDRVTDTQYF
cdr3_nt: TGCGCCAGCAGCTCCCGGGACAGGGTGACAGATACGCAGTATTTT

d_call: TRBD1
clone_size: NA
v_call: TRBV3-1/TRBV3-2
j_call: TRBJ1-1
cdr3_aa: CASSQVGGYAAFF
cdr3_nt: TGTGCCAGCAGCCAAGTAGGGGGCTATGCGGCTTTCTTT

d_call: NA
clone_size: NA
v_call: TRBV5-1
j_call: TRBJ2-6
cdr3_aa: CASSFRDRSFVSSGANVLTF
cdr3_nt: TGCGCCAGCAGCTTCCGAGACAGGTCGTTTGTAAGCTCTGGGGCCAACGTCCTGACTTTC

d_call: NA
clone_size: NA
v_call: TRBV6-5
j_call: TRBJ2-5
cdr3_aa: CASRRTVQETQYF
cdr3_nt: TGTGCCAGCAGACGGACAGTCCAAGAGACCCAGTACTTC

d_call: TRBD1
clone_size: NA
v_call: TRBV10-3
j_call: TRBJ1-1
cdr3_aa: CAISEPGQGVNTEAFF
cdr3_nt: TGTGCCATCAGTGAGCCTGGACAGGGAGTTAACACTGAAGCTTTCTTT

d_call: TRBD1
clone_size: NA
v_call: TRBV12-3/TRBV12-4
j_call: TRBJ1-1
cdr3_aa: CASSRTGYTEAFF
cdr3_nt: TGTGCCAGCAGTCGGACAGGGTATACTGAAGCTTTCTTT

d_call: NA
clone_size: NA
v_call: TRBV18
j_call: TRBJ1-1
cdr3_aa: CASSPRRADMNTEAFF
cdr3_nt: TGTGCCAGCTCACCACGGAGGGCCGACATGAACACTGAAGCTTTCTTT

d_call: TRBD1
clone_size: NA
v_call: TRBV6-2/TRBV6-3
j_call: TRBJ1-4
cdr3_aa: CASSRAVPTQGVLFF
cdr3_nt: TGTGCCAGCAGTCGCGCCGTTCCTACCCAGGGGGTACTGTTTTTT

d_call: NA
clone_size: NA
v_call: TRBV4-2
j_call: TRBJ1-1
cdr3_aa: CASSPYTGSTEAFF
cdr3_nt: TGTGCCAGCAGCCCTTATACAGGATCCACTGAAGCTTTCTTT

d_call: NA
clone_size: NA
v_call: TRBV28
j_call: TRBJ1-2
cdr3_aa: CASTVGSYGYTF
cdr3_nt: TGTGCCAGCACTGTGGGGAGTTATGGCTACACCTTC